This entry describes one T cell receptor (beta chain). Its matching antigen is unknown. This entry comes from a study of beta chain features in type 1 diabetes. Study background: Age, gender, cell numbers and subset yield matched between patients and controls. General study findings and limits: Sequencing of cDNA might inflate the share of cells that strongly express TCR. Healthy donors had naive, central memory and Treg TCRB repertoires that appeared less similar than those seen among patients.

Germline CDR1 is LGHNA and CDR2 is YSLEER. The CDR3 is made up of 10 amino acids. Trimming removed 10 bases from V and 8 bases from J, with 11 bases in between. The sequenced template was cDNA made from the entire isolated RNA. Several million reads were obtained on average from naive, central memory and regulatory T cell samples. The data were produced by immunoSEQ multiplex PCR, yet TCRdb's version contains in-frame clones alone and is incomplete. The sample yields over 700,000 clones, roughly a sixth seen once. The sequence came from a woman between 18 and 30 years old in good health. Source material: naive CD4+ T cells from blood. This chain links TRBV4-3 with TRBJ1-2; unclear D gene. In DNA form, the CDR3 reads TGCGCCACCCTAAGGTGGGGCTACACCTTC. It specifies CATLRWGYTF.